These T cell receptor beta chains were read from a single sample in a study of shared clonotypes between healthy human individuals. Assay used: immunoSEQ multiplex PCR; TCRdb lists only in-frame clones, some missing. The sample yields roughly 700,000 clones, approximately 74% seen once. Sequencing was performed on memory CD4+ T cells sorted from blood. These receptors were obtained from a woman aged 25-40 years in good health. CDR3s include the opening cysteine and the closing phenylalanine or tryptophan. A D gene is named only where the DNA matches it firmly. Rows give clone size only sometimes, using once, few, many, or a class for an expanded clone.

v_call	d_call	j_call	clone_size	cdr3_aa	cdr3_nt
TRBV7-2	-	TRBJ1-5	-	CASSFLGRPGGSQPQHF	TGTGCCAGCAGCTTCTTAGGGAGGCCCGGGGGGAGTCAGCCCCAGCATTTT
TRBV28	-	TRBJ1-4	few	CASSPQGLGLFF	TGTGCCAGCAGTCCCCAGGGGCTAGGACTGTTTTTT
TRBV4-2	TRBD1	TRBJ1-1	once	CASSQLTGRADTEAFF	TGTGCCAGCAGCCAATTGACAGGGAGGGCGGACACTGAAGCTTTCTTT
TRBV19	-	TRBJ2-7	-	CASSIRWGSTNEQYF	TGTGCCAGTAGTATTCGGTGGGGGAGTACGAACGAGCAGTACTTC
TRBV30	TRBD2	TRBJ2-7	-	CAWSVFTSEYEQYF	TGTGCCTGGAGTGTCTTCACTAGCGAGTACGAGCAGTACTTC
TRBV25-1	-	TRBJ2-1	many	CASSGKGNAEQFF	TGTGCCAGCAGTGGAAAGGGGAACGCTGAGCAGTTCTTC
TRBV21-1	-	TRBJ2-5	-	CASRLKPHTLQETQYF	TGTGCCAGCAGACTCAAGCCACATACACTTCAAGAGACCCAGTACTTC
TRBV5-1	TRBD1	TRBJ1-1	many	CASSRPGQGNTEAFF	TGCGCCAGCAGCCGTCCGGGACAGGGTAACACTGAAGCTTTCTTT
TRBV28	-	TRBJ1-4	-	CASSSLQGTQEKLFF	TGTGCCAGCAGTTCTCTTCAGGGTACTCAAGAAAAACTGTTTTTT
TRBV6-1	-	TRBJ2-7	-	CATLNWQAPYEQYF	TGTGCCACCCTGAATTGGCAGGCTCCCTACGAGCAGTACTTC
TRBV29-1	TRBD2	TRBJ2-1	-	CSVEGPIGTSGSSYNEQFF	TGCAGCGTTGAAGGCCCCATTGGGACTAGCGGGAGCTCCTACAATGAGCAGTTCTTC